Shown below are 22 T cell receptor beta chains from a single sample sequenced in a study of lymphopenia after photon versus proton radiotherapy. Assay: immunoSEQ multiplex PCR; the TCRdb copy retains only in-frame clones and omits some. The table lists about 20,000 clones, roughly 81% of them singletons, with 2.9% in the top ten. The sample here was peripheral blood, taken from a patient treated with photon-based radiotherapy. These receptors were obtained from a woman between 45 and 65 years old with pancreatic cancer.

The rearrangement uses TRBV4-1 and TRBJ2-2; the match to TRBD2 covers 15 bases. Trimming at V came to 0 bases and at J to 5 bases, leaving 4 bases not matched to a gene. Germline V gene data show CDR1 as MGHRA and CDR2 as YSYEKL. CDR3 length equals 18 residues. CDR3 sequence: CASSQDRGTSGRTGELFF. In DNA form, the CDR3 reads TGCGCCAGCAGCCAAGATCGGGGGACTAGCGGGAGGACCGGGGAGCTGTTTTTT.

The chain couples TRBV13 to TRBJ2-3; 9 bases are a match to TRBD2. The V gene end was trimmed by 2 bases and the J gene end by 2 bases; junction bases not matched to a gene: 11. This CDR3 is 18 amino acids long. The germline V gene has CDR1 PRHDT and CDR2 FYEKMQ (reference sequence). The CDR3 DNA sequence: TGTGCCAGCAGCTTACGACTAGCGGCTTCAGTTACCACAGATACGCAGTATTTT. Amino acid sequence: CASSLRLAASVTTDTQYF.

This clone came up a few times. V and J are TRBV28 and TRBJ2-7; D is ambiguous. V lost 4 bases and J 3 bases, leaving 16 bases between the germline ends. Per germline, CDR1 MDHEN and CDR2 SYDVKM. This CDR3 is 15 amino acids long. In DNA form, the CDR3 reads TGTGCCAGCAGTTCCACTCCGGCTTATAGCTACGAGCAGTACTTC. This gives the protein CASSSTPAYSYEQYF.

The rearrangement joins TRBV7-2 to TRBJ1-4; D is ambiguous. This CDR3 spans 13 amino acids. Germline V lookup: CDR1 SGHTA, CDR2 FQGNSA. V was trimmed by 5 bases and J by 3 bases, leaving 7 bases between them. As DNA, the CDR3 is TGTGCCAGCAGCCCCGACCCTAATGAAAAACTGTTTTTT. Protein sequence: CASSPDPNEKLFF.

V usage is TRBV7-9 and J usage is TRBJ1-1; D is unclear. Germline V lookup: CDR1 SEHNR, CDR2 FQNEAQ (reference sequence). Trimming took off 1 base at V and 0 bases at J, with 15 bases between the two ends. The CDR3 totals 17 residues. CDR3 coding DNA: TGTGCCAGCAGCTTAGTAGGTAGTGGCAGAATGAACACTGAAGCTTTCTTT. Protein product: CASSLVGSGRMNTEAFF.

The chain joins TRBV4-1 to TRBJ2-7; TRBD2 aligns across 15 bases. Trimming cost V 5 bases and J 7 bases; bases outside gene matches: 15. The germline CDR1 and CDR2 sequences are MGHRA and YSYEKL. The CDR3 is made up of 18 amino acids. CDR3 in DNA: TGCGCCAGCAGCTTGAGCTCCGGGACTAGCGGGAGGTTAGATGAGCAGTACTTC. Protein: CASSLSSGTSGRLDEQYF.

The chain couples TRBV19 to TRBJ1-1; maybe TRBD1 (6 bases). The CDR3 runs 15 residues. CDR1 is LNHDA and CDR2 is SQIVND in the germline V gene (reference sequence). V shed 3 bases and J shed 1 base, with 12 bases lying between them. DNA for the CDR3: TGTGCCAGTAGTATTGGGGCAGGGGAGAACACTGAAGCTTTCTTT. Translated: CASSIGAGENTEAFF.

The J gene is TRBJ2-7, the V gene TRBV9; no firm D call. From germline, CDR1 is SGDLS and CDR2 YYNGEE. The CDR3 totals 15 residues. The ends were cut back, 0 bases at V and 5 bases at J, with 15 bases in the middle. CDR3 amino acids: CASSVDPLPSDEQYF. The CDR3 bases are TGTGCCAGCAGCGTAGACCCCCTGCCGTCCGACGAGCAGTACTTC.

V gene TRBV6-1 combines with J gene TRBJ2-1, with unresolved D. In germline, CDR1 is MNHNS, CDR2 SASEGT. The CDR3 has 14 amino acids. Trimming pared 7 bases from V and 8 bases from J, leaving 18 bases between. The DNA for the CDR3 is TGTGCCAGCAAAGGTGGGAACCAAATCTATGAGCAGTTCTTC. Translated: CASKGGNQIYEQFF.

V and J are TRBV28 and TRBJ1-5, with unresolved D. Between the trimmed V and J ends, which lost 3 bases and 1 base, there was a span of 4 bases. CDR3 size: 13 residues. The germline V gene encodes CDR1 MDHEN and CDR2 SYDVKM. CDR3 DNA: TGTGCCAGCAGTTTCCGAAGCAATCAGCCCCAGCATTTT. This sequence encodes CASSFRSNQPQHF.

The V and J genes are TRBV19 and TRBJ2-4; a weak D match, TRBD2 (5 bases). In germline, CDR1 is LNHDA, CDR2 SQIVND (reference sequence). V was trimmed by 4 bases and J by 3 bases, leaving 7 bases between them. The CDR3 covers 13 residues. CDR3 DNA sequence: TGTGCCAGTAGTAACCGGGACAAAAACATTCAGTACTTC. This codes for CASSNRDKNIQYF.

The rearrangement uses TRBV6-5 and TRBJ1-1; no clear D gene. Germline loops: CDR1 MNHEY, CDR2 SVGAGI. CDR3 length equals 14 residues. V was shortened by 4 bases and J by 1 base, with 10 bases between the two germline ends. The CDR3, as DNA: TGTGCCAGCAGTTTGGGTCGAAAGAACACTGAAGCTTTCTTT. Residues: CASSLGRKNTEAFF.

The CDR3 DNA is TGTGCCAGCAGCTTTGGACAGACACTTAACTATGGCTACACCTTC. It encodes CASSFGQTLNYGYTF. V and J are TRBV7-8 and TRBJ1-2; TRBD1 is a possible D gene (6 bases). The CDR3 covers 15 residues. Per germline, CDR1 SGHVS and CDR2 FQNEAQ. V lost 3 bases and J 1 base, leaving 12 bases between the germline ends. The whole variable domain, remainder taken from reference TRBV7-8 and TRBJ1-2, is GAGVSQSPRYKVAKRGQDVALRCDPISGHVSLFWYQQALGQGPEFLTYFQNEAQLDKSGLPSDRFFAERPEGSVSTLKIQRTQQEDSAVYLCASSFGQTLNYGYTFGSGTRLTVV.

This clone was seen a few times. The gene calls are TRBV30 and TRBJ1-1; weak D call: TRBD1 (5 bases). The germline V gene has CDR1 GTSNPN and CDR2 SVGIG (reference sequence). V shed 5 bases and J shed 8 bases, with 9 bases lying between them. This CDR3 has 10 amino acids. The CDR3 DNA follows: TGTGCCTGGGTTAGGGGCGAAGCTTTCTTT. This translates into CAWVRGEAFF.

The rearrangement joins TRBV7-2 to TRBJ2-1; 10 bases agree with TRBD2. Germline values: CDR1 SGHTA, CDR2 FQGNSA. The CDR3 extends over 17 amino acids. V lost 5 bases, J lost 7 bases, and 14 bases stayed unmatched. The CDR3 DNA reads TGTGCCAGCAGCCCTCCTTCTAGCGGGAGAGGGGAGAATGAGCAGTTCTTC. Its protein product is CASSPPSSGRGENEQFF.

The chain uses TRBV19 and TRBJ2-5; D is perhaps TRBD1 or TRBD2 (5 bases each). Trimming took off 5 bases at V and 2 bases at J, with 15 bases between the two ends. Germline assignment: CDR1 LNHDA and CDR2 SQIVND (reference sequence). This CDR3 is built from 15 residues. The CDR3 loop is CASSPGTVGQETQYF. CDR3 coding DNA: TGTGCCAGTAGTCCCGGGACCGTGGGGCAAGAGACCCAGTACTTC.

This chain joins TRBV7-2 and TRBJ2-7; D is undetermined. The CDR3 covers 14 residues. CDR1 is SGHTA and CDR2 is FQGNSA in the germline V gene. Trimming stripped 1 base from V and 2 bases from J, with 9 bases between. The chain's CDR3 is CASSLVDGTYEQYF. For the CDR3, the DNA is TGTGCCAGCAGCTTAGTGGACGGAACCTACGAGCAGTACTTC. Full variable domain (rest looked up from reference TRBV7-2 and TRBJ2-7): GAGVSQSPSNKVTEKGKDVELRCDPISGHTALYWYRQSLGQGLEFLIYFQGNSAPDKSGLPSDRFSAERTGGSVSTLTIQRTQQEDSAVYLCASSLVDGTYEQYFGPGTRLTVT.

The chain uses TRBV2 and TRBJ2-7, with D perhaps TRBD2 (5 bases). Trimming cost V 4 bases and J 1 base, with 5 bases left between them. Germline lookup yields CDR1 SNHLY and CDR2 FYNNEI. The CDR3 spans 12 residues. In DNA, the CDR3 is TGTGCCAGCAGTGCGGGGTCCTACGAGCAGTACTTC. Residues: CASSAGSYEQYF.

This rearrangement joins TRBV28 to TRBJ2-7; maybe TRBD2 (6 bases). Between the trimmed V and J ends, which lost 3 bases and 3 bases, there was a span of 12 bases. Germline V CDR1 and CDR2: MDHEN, SYDVKM. The CDR3 runs to 14 residues. The CDR3 protein is CASSFLGGNYEQYF. The CDR3 DNA reads as TGTGCCAGCAGTTTCCTCGGAGGGAACTACGAGCAGTACTTC.

The rearrangement links TRBV10-1 to TRBJ2-2, with 12 bases lining up with TRBD2. The CDR3 runs 16 residues. Per germline, CDR1 WNHNN and CDR2 SYGVQD (reference sequence). With 4 bases clipped from V and 4 bases from J, the junction kept 4 bases outside the gene matches. The CDR3 nucleotides read TGCGCCAGCAGTGCAGGACTAGCGGGGATCACCGGGGAGCTGTTTTTT. This sequence encodes CASSAGLAGITGELFF.

The rearrangement joins TRBV19 to TRBJ2-7; D uncertain. Germline V gene sequence: CDR1 LNHDA, CDR2 SQIVND (reference sequence). Trimming took 1 base from V and 2 from J, leaving 9 bases between them. CDR3 length equals 14 residues. CDR3 DNA: TGTGCCAGTAGTATAGGACCAGGAACCTACGAGCAGTACTTC. It specifies CASSIGPGTYEQYF.

This clone occurred a few times. The chain carries TRBV20-1 and TRBJ2-7; D is unclear. V shed 3 bases and J shed 4 bases, with 4 bases lying between them. This CDR3 comprises 10 residues. The germline CDR1 and CDR2 sequences are DFQATT and SNEGSKA (reference sequence). Here the CDR3 reads CSARAYEQYF. The CDR3 DNA is TGCAGTGCTAGGGCTTACGAGCAGTACTTC.